These 32 T cell receptor beta chains came from one sample sequenced in a study of cytomegalovirus exposure and HLA in healthy donors. Primers for the PCR totalled 60 Vbeta and 13 Jbeta. Using immunoSEQ multiplex PCR, the repertoire was profiled, and TCRdb retains in-frame clones only, with some absent. The repertoire has roughly 150,000 clones, approximately 88% of them found once; the top ten carry more than 1%. The material sequenced was PBMCs. The receptors shown here come from a boy aged 2-15 years in good health and CMV-seronegative.

V usage is TRBV15 and J usage is TRBJ2-7, with 9 bases lining up with TRBD1. Germline CDR1 is LNHNV and CDR2 is YYDKDF (reference sequence). The CDR3 covers 16 residues. V was pared by 4 bases and J by 2 bases, with 9 bases of the junction left unmatched. CDR3 in DNA: TGTGCCACCAGCAAGGTACCCGGGACAGGGACCTACGAGCAGTACTTC. It encodes CATSKVPGTGTYEQYF.

V gene TRBV9 combines with J gene TRBJ2-1; TRBD2 matches at 14 bases. The CDR3 length is 20 residues. Germline CDR1 SGDLS, CDR2 YYNGEE. Trimming at V came to 4 bases and at J to 10 bases, leaving 22 bases not matched to a gene. The CDR3 DNA reads TGTGCCAGCAGCCTTCCCAGTCGGGGACTAGCGGGAGCCTACCTCGGGGAGCAGTTCTTC. It specifies CASSLPSRGLAGAYLGEQFF.

CDR3 DNA: TGTGCCAGCAGGGACAGGGATATGAACACTGAAGCTTTCTTT. Translated, it gives CASRDRDMNTEAFF. The genes are TRBV27 and TRBJ1-1; the match to TRBD1 covers 8 bases. Germline lookup yields CDR1 MNHEY and CDR2 SMNVEV (reference sequence). The length of the CDR3 is 14 residues. The V and J ends lost 6 bases and 0 bases, in that order; junction bases with no gene match: 3.

CDR3 nucleotides: TGTGCCAGCAGCTTTCAGGGGGTTCGTGAAGCTTTCTTT. It is translated as CASSFQGVREAFF. The chain combines TRBV11-2 with TRBJ1-1, with 7 bases lining up with TRBD1. CDR3 size: 13 residues. The germline gives CDR1 SGHAT, CDR2 FQNNGV. V dropped 3 bases and J dropped 7; count of bases not matched to a gene: 5.

The chain couples TRBV5-1 to TRBJ2-1; 9 nucleotides agree with TRBD1. This CDR3 region has 17 residues. V lost 6 bases and J lost 3; bases outside the gene matches: 13. CDR1 SGHRS and CDR2 YFSETQ come from the germline V gene. CDR3 bases: TGCGCCAGCATGGGTCTCTCTAGACAGGGGGGCTACAATGAGCAGTTCTTC. It translates to CASMGLSRQGGYNEQFF.

This chain links TRBV5-1 with TRBJ2-3, with TRBD2 matching over 11 bases. Germline-derived CDR1 and CDR2 are SGHRS and YFSETQ. V shed 2 bases, J shed 2 bases, and the junction held 7 bases outside the gene matches. The CDR3 runs to 17 residues. CDR3 DNA sequence: TGCGCCAGCAGCTTTACCGGGACTAGCGGCCTCACAGATACGCAGTATTTT. It codes for CASSFTGTSGLTDTQYF.

A note on this clone: Other DNA sequences in this sample translate to the same CDR3. The chain recombines TRBV7-9 with TRBJ1-1; the D gene is possibly TRBD1 (6 bases). The CDR3 contains 13 residues. V was shortened by 3 bases and J by 1 base, with 6 bases between the two germline ends. The germline CDR1 and CDR2 sequences are SEHNR and FQNEAQ (reference sequence). CDR3 bases: TGTGCCAGCAGCTTGGACAGGAACACTGAAGCTTTCTTT. This codes for CASSLDRNTEAFF. Variable domain in full (rest from reference TRBV7-9 and TRBJ1-1): DTGVSQNPRHKITKRGQNVTFRCDPISEHNRLYWYRQTLGQGPEFLTYFQNEAQLEKSRLLSDRFSAERPKGSFSTLEIQRTEQGDSAMYLCASSLDRNTEAFFGQGTRLTVV.

The chain uses TRBV15 and TRBJ2-3; 10 bases are a match to TRBD2. Germline V gene lookup returns CDR1 LNHNV and CDR2 YYDKDF (reference sequence). The CDR3 loop spans 16 amino acids. Trimming removed 5 bases from V and 4 bases from J; junction bases left unmatched: 9. CDR3 in DNA: TGTGCCACCAGCCACGAGCGGGGGGGTTTCGCAGATACGCAGTATTTT. Its protein product is CATSHERGGFADTQYF.

The chain employs TRBV30 and TRBJ1-6; tentatively, D is TRBD1 (6 bases). Germline lookup yields CDR1 GTSNPN and CDR2 SVGIG (reference sequence). CDR3 length: 12 residues. Trimming left V 7 bases short and J 10 bases short, with 14 bases between. CDR3 protein: CALSRGGSPLHF. In DNA form, the CDR3 reads TGTGCCTTATCCAGGGGCGGGTCACCCCTCCACTTT. Looking up the rest from reference TRBV30 and TRBJ1-6 gives the full variable domain: SQTIHQWPATLVQPVGSPLSLECTVEGTSNPNLYWYRQAAGRGLQLLFYSVGIGQISSEVPQNLSASRPQDRQFILSSKKLLLSDSGFYLCALSRGGSPLHFGNGTRLTVT.

This chain links TRBV9 with TRBJ2-5; a weak D match, TRBD1 (5 bases). The CDR3 is made up of 15 amino acids. V gave up 0 bases and J gave up 5 bases, with 14 bases separating them. Germline V CDR1 and CDR2: SGDLS, YYNGEE. CDR3 DNA sequence: TGTGCCAGCAGCGTAGCCCAGGGAAGGATGGAGACCCAGTACTTC. Translation gives CASSVAQGRMETQYF. Combining the CDR3 with reference TRBV9 and TRBJ2-5 gives the whole variable domain DSGVTQTPKHLITATGQRVTLRCSPRSGDLSVYWYQQSLDQGLQFLIQYYNGEERAKGNILERFSAQQFPDLHSELNLSSLELGDSALYFCASSVAQGRMETQYFGPGTRLLVL.

The rearrangement joins TRBV9 to TRBJ2-5; 14 bases map to TRBD2. Germline assignment: CDR1 SGDLS and CDR2 YYNGEE. Germline trimming cut 2 bases from V and 5 bases from J; bases unmatched to any gene: 5. The CDR3 is 16 amino acids. The CDR3 bases are TGTGCCAGCAGCGTTGGACTAGCGGGGGGTAGGGAGACCCAGTACTTC. This translates into CASSVGLAGGRETQYF.

This rearrangement joins TRBV9 to TRBJ1-1, with D possibly being TRBD1 (5 bases). Trimming shortened V by 4 bases and J by 5 bases, and 12 bases separated the two germline ends. Germline V gene lookup returns CDR1 SGDLS and CDR2 YYNGEE. The CDR3 loop spans 13 amino acids. CDR3 coding DNA: TGTGCCAGCAGCATGGGAGGGGATACTGAAGCTTTCTTT. Encoded protein: CASSMGGDTEAFF.

This chain links TRBV6-5 with TRBJ2-5; TRBD1 matches at 10 bases. The CDR3 sequence is 14 residues long. Germline trimming cut 6 bases from V and 3 bases from J; bases unmatched to any gene: 4. Germline-derived CDR1 and CDR2 are MNHEY and SVGAGI. CDR3 in DNA: TGTGCCAGCAGCCACGGGACAGGGGAAGAGACCCAGTACTTC. Its translation is CASSHGTGEETQYF.

Only a few counts were recorded for this clone. The rearrangement uses TRBV10-3 and TRBJ1-2; 7 bases agree with TRBD1. The CDR3 totals 13 residues. V shed 4 bases and J 4 bases; nucleotides not matched to a gene: 3. The germline gives CDR1 ENHRY, CDR2 SYGVKD. The CDR3 region has the DNA TGTGCCATCAGTGGTCCAGGGGGCTATGGCTACACCTTC. Residues: CAISGPGGYGYTF.

This clone was detected once. This sequence joins TRBV5-1 and TRBJ1-1; D ambiguous. V was cut by 4 bases and J by 1 base, with 11 bases left in between. Germline CDR1 is SGHRS and CDR2 is YFSETQ. The CDR3 contains 14 residues. The chain's CDR3 is CASSMTPSNTEAFF. The CDR3 region has the DNA TGCGCCAGCAGCATGACACCGTCGAACACTGAAGCTTTCTTT.

This clone was counted only a few times. The chain is built from TRBV4-3 and TRBJ2-5; TRBD2 agrees at 8 bases. With V trimmed by 0 bases and J by 4 bases, 7 bases remained unmatched. The CDR3 sequence is 16 residues long. Germline lookup yields CDR1 LGHNA and CDR2 YSLEER. The CDR3 DNA reads TGCGCCAGCAGCCAAGATCGGGCGGGAGGTCCAGAGACCCAGTACTTC. Translated, it gives CASSQDRAGGPETQYF.

V gene TRBV29-1 combines with J gene TRBJ2-5, with 10 bases lining up with TRBD2. V lost 5 bases to trimming and J lost 0 bases; unmatched junction nucleotides: 3. The CDR3 extends over 14 amino acids. Germline V gene data show CDR1 as SQVTM and CDR2 as ANQGSEA. The CDR3: CSVFGLADQETQYF. The CDR3 DNA reads as TGCAGCGTTTTCGGACTAGCGGACCAAGAGACCCAGTACTTC. Full variable domain (missing parts from reference TRBV29-1 and TRBJ2-5): SAVISQKPSRDICQRGTSLTIQCQVDSQVTMMFWYRQQPGQSLTLIATANQGSEATYESGFVIDKFPISRPNLTFSTLTVSNMSPEDSSIYLCSVFGLADQETQYFGPGTRLLVL.

The V gene is TRBV9, the J gene TRBJ2-2, with 12 positions matching TRBD2. CDR1 is SGDLS and CDR2 is YYNGEE in the germline V gene. J was trimmed by 3 bases and V by 2 bases; bases with no gene match: 5. CDR3 size: 17 residues. The CDR3 reads CASSVPSGRVDTGELFF. CDR3 DNA sequence: TGTGCCAGCAGCGTCCCTAGCGGGAGGGTTGACACCGGGGAGCTGTTTTTT.

The chain links TRBV6-5 to TRBJ1-2; TRBD1 matches 8 bases. Germline trimming cut 5 bases from V and 8 bases from J; bases unmatched to any gene: 10. This CDR3 comprises 14 residues. Germline assignment: CDR1 MNHEY and CDR2 SVGAGI. The CDR3 sequence: CASSLRRQGRGYTF. Written as DNA, the CDR3 is TGTGCCAGCAGTCTCCGGAGACAGGGGAGAGGCTACACCTTC.

This CDR3 reads CASRPPLSGEHWGEQYF. Written as DNA, the CDR3 is TGTGCCAGCAGGCCGCCCCTTAGCGGGGAGCACTGGGGGGAGCAGTACTTC. The chain couples TRBV7-2 to TRBJ2-7, with 8 bases lining up with TRBD2. CDR3 length equals 17 residues. Unmatched junction bases numbered 20, after V lost 6 bases and J lost 7 bases. Germline CDR1 is SGHTA and CDR2 is FQGNSA.

The chain joins TRBV7-9 to TRBJ2-5; TRBD1 might be the D (6 bases). Per the germline V gene, CDR1 is SEHNR and CDR2 is FQNEAQ (reference sequence). The V end was cut by 5 bases, the J end by 7 bases, with 17 bases between. The CDR3 totals 14 residues. The CDR3: CASSPGQTSRTQYF. In nucleotides, the CDR3 is TGTGCCAGCAGCCCAGGACAGACATCTCGGACCCAGTACTTC. Variable domain in full (rest from reference TRBV7-9 and TRBJ2-5): DTGVSQNPRHKITKRGQNVTFRCDPISEHNRLYWYRQTLGQGPEFLTYFQNEAQLEKSRLLSDRFSAERPKGSFSTLEIQRTEQGDSAMYLCASSPGQTSRTQYFGPGTRLLVL.

This chain's CDR3 is CASSLGTGVGEKLFF. CDR3 DNA: TGTGCCAGCAGCTTAGGAACAGGGGTAGGGGAAAAACTGTTTTTT. The V gene is TRBV11-2, the J gene TRBJ1-4; 7 bases map to TRBD1. Germline V gene sequence: CDR1 SGHAT, CDR2 FQNNGV. Losses at the gene ends were 1 base for V and 8 bases for J; bases not matched to a gene: 7. The CDR3 sequence is 15 residues long.

The chain carries TRBV7-9 and TRBJ1-2, with 8 bases lining up with TRBD1. The CDR3 covers 16 residues. Germline lookup yields CDR1 SEHNR and CDR2 FQNEAQ (reference sequence). J was trimmed by 6 bases and V by 3 bases; bases with no gene match: 12. The CDR3 DNA reads TGTGCCAGCAGCTTTAATTCCGACAGGGGCATCGATGGCTACACCTTC. This encodes CASSFNSDRGIDGYTF.

This sequence joins TRBV30 and TRBJ1-2; TRBD1 matches at 7 bases. This CDR3 spans 14 amino acids. V lost 2 bases to trimming and J lost 4 bases; unmatched junction nucleotides: 7. The germline CDR1 and CDR2 sequences are GTSNPN and SVGIG (reference sequence). CDR3 nucleotides: TGTGCCTGGAGTCAAGACAGGGCTTCCTATGGCTACACCTTC. Residues: CAWSQDRASYGYTF.

The rearrangement uses TRBV27 and TRBJ2-3, with 11 nucleotides matching TRBD2. The trim removed 5 bases at V and 3 bases at J, leaving 7 bases unmatched. There are 16 residues in the CDR3. Germline V gene data show CDR1 as MNHEY and CDR2 as SMNVEV (reference sequence). The CDR3 DNA is TGTGCCAGCAGTGAGCGGACTAGCGGGTCTACAGATACGCAGTATTTT. This gives the protein CASSERTSGSTDTQYF.

Only one count was recorded for this clone. This rearrangement joins TRBV7-2 to TRBJ2-5; TRBD1 matches at 9 bases. The J segment lost 8 bases and the V segment lost 6 bases, leaving 13 bases of the junction unmatched. CDR1 is SGHTA, CDR2 FQGNSA, per germline. There are 15 residues in the CDR3. The chain's CDR3 is CASSPFRDREGTQYF. The CDR3 DNA is TGTGCCAGCAGTCCCTTCCGGGACAGGGAAGGAACCCAGTACTTC.

The V and J genes are TRBV5-6 and TRBJ1-4, with 7 bases aligning to TRBD1. The V and J ends lost 0 bases and 13 bases, in that order; junction bases with no gene match: 12. Germline lookup yields CDR1 SGHDT and CDR2 YYEEEE. The CDR3 has 15 residues. CDR3 coding DNA: TGTGCCAGCAGCTTGGCAGGACAGGTTATGGTTGGACTGTTTTTT. It specifies CASSLAGQVMVGLFF.

This chain connects TRBV27 to TRBJ1-5; 7 bases agree with TRBD1. Trimming took 3 bases from V and 4 from J; bases not matched to a gene: 3. Germline loops: CDR1 MNHEY, CDR2 SMNVEV (reference sequence). The CDR3 length is 14 residues. The CDR3 sequence: CASSFTGVNQPQHF. In DNA, the CDR3 is TGTGCCAGCAGTTTCACAGGGGTTAATCAGCCCCAGCATTTT.

V and J are TRBV27 and TRBJ1-1; TRBD1 might be the D (6 bases). The germline V and J ends were trimmed by 5 bases and 1 base, with 14 bases remaining between them. The CDR3 has 15 amino acids. Per the germline V gene, CDR1 is MNHEY and CDR2 is SMNVEV (reference sequence). In DNA form, the CDR3 reads TGTGCCAGCAGTCTAGTCAGGGGAAGGAACACTGAAGCTTTCTTT. Amino acid sequence: CASSLVRGRNTEAFF.

V gene TRBV19 combines with J gene TRBJ2-7; 7 bases agree with TRBD1. Germline trimming cut 4 bases from V and 2 bases from J; bases unmatched to any gene: 11. The germline V gene has CDR1 LNHDA and CDR2 SQIVND (reference sequence). The CDR3 is made up of 16 amino acids. CDR3: CASSTLPGQEPYEQYF. CDR3 nucleotide sequence: TGTGCCAGTAGTACTCTCCCCGGACAGGAACCCTACGAGCAGTACTTC. Complete variable domain (other parts from reference TRBV19 and TRBJ2-7): DGGITQSPKYLFRKEGQNVTLSCEQNLNHDAMYWYRQDPGQGLRLIYYSQIVNDFQKGDIAEGYSVSREKKESFPLTVTSAQKNPTAFYLCASSTLPGQEPYEQYFGPGTRLTVT.

This clone turned up a few times. V gene TRBV30 combines with J gene TRBJ1-1; D not certain. V was pared by 2 bases and J by 3 bases, with 10 bases between. The length of the CDR3 is 13 residues. Germline V lookup: CDR1 GTSNPN, CDR2 SVGIG (reference sequence). Here the CDR3 reads CAWSRRVYTEAFF. The CDR3 coding sequence is TGTGCCTGGAGTAGGAGGGTCTACACTGAAGCTTTCTTT.

The rearrangement uses TRBV2 and TRBJ2-1; D not resolved. V was cut by 4 bases and J by 0 bases, with 10 bases left in between. The germline V gene has CDR1 SNHLY and CDR2 FYNNEI. CDR3 length: 15 amino acids. CDR3 in DNA: TGTGCCAGCAGTGTGGGCGTTAGCTCCTACAATGAGCAGTTCTTC. This gives the protein CASSVGVSSYNEQFF.